The T cell receptor beta chain described here comes from a study of Graves' ophthalmopathy and Graves' hyperthyroidism. At the level of the study: Untreated patients at initial diagnosis provided peripheral blood.

Notes on this clonotype: The antigen is unknown. One junction end disagrees with the germline gene, perhaps due to a read error.

Findings and limits, study-wide: Blood also contained most of the expanded thyroid clonotypes above 0.001 frequency.

For repertoire sequencing, the TCR beta CDR3 regions were amplified from RNA transcripts. A first-round RT-PCR used HTBI primers, followed by a second-round multiplex PCR. TCRdb recomputed calls from the multiplex PCR reads with MiXCR, one row per CDR3 protein. The data contain more than 550,000 distinct CDR3 sequences, under 50% of them singletons. CDR1 ENHRY and CDR2 SYGVKD come from the germline V gene. The CDR3 is 16 amino acids. Moderate-to-severe activity, CAS ≥3, NOSPECS ≥4 and duration under 3 months were recorded for donors with ophthalmopathy. Serum thyroxine and TRAb, along with clinical symptoms, thyroid ultrasound and orbital computed tomography, were what diagnosis relied on.

Sequencing was carried out using peripheral blood. The rearrangement links TRBV10-3 to TRBJ2-7, with D possibly matching TRBD2 (5 bases). The clonotype comes from an adult man with Graves' ophthalmopathy. The CDR3 DNA reads TGTGCCAGCAGTCTCTTCCAGCGGCCAAGCTCCTACGAGCAGTACTTC. Translated: CASSLFQRPSSYEQYF.